This T cell receptor beta chain came from a study of T-cell reconstitution after alpha-beta-depleted transplantation in children. This clonotype was seen more than once but under ten times. Its specificity is unknown. Germline CDR1 reads SGDLS; CDR2 reads YYNGEE. The CDR3 spans 14 residues. V dropped 3 bases and J dropped 3 bases, with 12 bases sitting between them. Study results and limitations: The study traced high day-60 TCRbeta diversity in some patients to surviving recipient T cells and thymic progenitors. Several hundred expanded graft clones reportedly were the source of alpha-beta T cells about two months after transplant. Newly produced T cells mostly provided counts and TCRbeta diversity after one year, as hyperexpanded clones declined.

Using unique molecular identifiers, the investigators prepared the TCRbeta library. TCRdb reprocessed the PCR reads via MiXCR and lists one record per CDR3 protein. The sample holds 610,000 or so distinct CDR3 sequences; roughly 27% are singletons and the top ten take less than 40%. The chain is built from TRBV9 and TRBJ2-5; perhaps TRBD2 as D (6 bases). The origin of this receptor is a boy under three years old with Wiskott-Aldrich syndrome, due to receive a stem cell transplant. The sequencing here drew on PBMCs, taken before TCRalphabeta/CD19-depleted stem cell transplant. The CDR3 DNA reads TGTGCCAGCAGCGCTCACTTAGCGGAAGAGACCCAGTACTTC. Translated: CASSAHLAEETQYF.